One sample yielded the 23 T cell receptor beta chains listed below, sequenced in a study of T cells in Graves' hyperthyroidism and ophthalmopathy. RNA transcripts served as the template for amplifying TCR beta CDR3 regions. The TCR CDR3 was amplified in a first-round RT-PCR using the HTBI primer set. TCRdb used MiXCR to reprocess the multiplex PCR reads, holding one entry per CDR3 protein. The sample records about 420,000 distinct CDR3 sequences, roughly an eighth being singletons. The sequenced sample was blood. All receptors come from a woman younger than 30 with Graves' hyperthyroidism.

This clonotype was seen at least ten times. This chain uses TRBV30 with TRBJ1-1, with 8 bases fitting TRBD1. V trimming: 0 bases; J trimming: 5 bases; junction bases outside the gene matches: 8. The CDR3 is made up of 15 amino acids. Germline V gene lookup returns CDR1 GTSNPN and CDR2 SVGIG (reference sequence). DNA of the CDR3: TGTGCCTGGAGTGTCACAGGGGGGAGTCATACTGAAGCTTTCTTT. It is translated as CAWSVTGGSHTEAFF.

This clonotype has at least ten counts. The chain links TRBV6-1 to TRBJ2-3; a weak D match, TRBD2 (5 bases). The germline CDR1 and CDR2 sequences are MNHNS and SASEGT. The CDR3 length is 12 residues. Trimming left V 6 bases short and J 8 bases short, with 12 bases between. Written as DNA, the CDR3 is TGTGCCAGCAGGACACTCCGGGGTACGCAGTATTTT. Its translation: CASRTLRGTQYF.

The table lists this clonotype with many counts. The chain combines TRBV30 with TRBJ1-4, with TRBD1 matching over 8 bases. The CDR3 length is 15 residues. V gave up 3 bases and J gave up 5 bases; unmatched junction bases: 8. Germline CDR1 is GTSNPN and CDR2 is SVGIG (reference sequence). Here the CDR3 DNA reads TGTGCCTGGAGGCGCCGGGACAGGACGAATGAAAAACTGTTTTTT. This encodes CAWRRRDRTNEKLFF.

This clonotype was counted only a few times. The gene calls are TRBV7-9 and TRBJ1-1; no reliable D call. This CDR3 contains 14 residues. V was cut by 2 bases and J by 1 base, with 8 bases left in between. The germline gives CDR1 SEHNR, CDR2 FQNEAQ (reference sequence). The CDR3 spells CASSLMLGNTEAFF. The CDR3 nucleotides are TGTGCCAGCAGCTTAATGCTGGGGAACACTGAAGCTTTCTTT.

This clonotype appeared many times. The DNA of the CDR3 is TGTGCCAGCACCCCTTACCGCGGGAGCCATGAGCAGTTCTTC. Amino acid sequence: CASTPYRGSHEQFF. The V gene is TRBV7-2, the J gene TRBJ2-1; the match to TRBD2 covers 7 bases. The germline gives CDR1 SGHTA, CDR2 FQGNSA. The CDR3 is made up of 14 amino acids. V shed 7 bases and J 8 bases; nucleotides not matched to a gene: 11.

This clonotype was counted many times. This chain connects TRBV5-6 to TRBJ2-1; D not certain. The V end was cut by 0 bases, the J end by 6 bases, with 7 bases between. CDR1 and CDR2 (germline): SGHDT, YYEEEE. The CDR3 spans 13 residues. The CDR3 reads CASSLVLGNEQFF. For the CDR3, the DNA is TGTGCCAGCAGCTTGGTCTTGGGCAATGAGCAGTTCTTC.

Many counts were recorded for this clonotype. The CDR3 here is CASSDLGSGELFF. The CDR3 bases are TGCGCCAGCAGTGACCTAGGATCCGGGGAGCTGTTTTTT. This sequence joins TRBV10-1 and TRBJ2-2; D gene uncertain. The germline V gene encodes CDR1 WNHNN and CDR2 SYGVQD (reference sequence). The V end lost 3 bases, the J end lost 6 bases, and 8 bases lay between the germline ends. The CDR3 totals 13 residues.

This clonotype has a count of ten or more. This chain joins TRBV7-8 and TRBJ2-3; 11 positions agree with TRBD2. There are 18 residues in the CDR3. From germline, CDR1 is SGHVS and CDR2 FQNEAQ. Trimming removed 0 bases from V and 4 bases from J; junction bases left unmatched: 9. CDR3 loop: CASSLAPWASGRSDTQYF. For the CDR3, the DNA is TGTGCCAGCAGCTTAGCGCCGTGGGCTAGCGGGAGGTCAGATACGCAGTATTTT.

Only a few counts were recorded for this clonotype. This rearrangement joins TRBV4-1 to TRBJ2-1; TRBD2 matches at 12 bases. V shed 4 bases and J 8 bases; nucleotides not matched to a gene: 12. This CDR3 is 17 amino acids long. Germline-derived CDR1 and CDR2 are MGHRA and YSYEKL. CDR3 coding DNA: TGCGCCAGCAGCCGACTAGCGGGAGCCTTAGACGGGGATGAGCAGTTCTTC. Residues: CASSRLAGALDGDEQFF.

With regard to this clonotype: This sequence may be a read error, since a much larger clone differs from it by one base. The rearrangement links TRBV5-1 to TRBJ2-2, with D perhaps TRBD2 (6 bases). This CDR3 region has 14 residues. The germline CDR1 and CDR2 sequences are SGHRS and YFSETQ. CDR3 in amino acids: CASSFREEAGDLFF. In nucleotides, the CDR3 is TGCGCCAGCAGCTTCAGGGAGGAGGCCGGGGATCTGTTTTTT.

The chain combines TRBV10-1 with TRBJ2-4; the D call may be TRBD1 or TRBD2 (5 bases each). CDR3 length equals 15 residues. The germline V gene encodes CDR1 WNHNN and CDR2 SYGVQD (reference sequence). V dropped 9 bases and J dropped 8 bases, with 23 bases sitting between them. The CDR3 nucleotides read TGCGCCAGTATGAAGGTGGGGGAGAGCCAGGACATTCAGTACTTC. Protein product: CASMKVGESQDIQYF.

This clonotype was seen a few times. The chain is built from TRBV7-2 and TRBJ2-1, with 7 positions matching TRBD2. The CDR3 loop spans 15 amino acids. With 1 base clipped from V and 5 bases from J, the junction kept 5 bases outside the gene matches. Looked up from germline, CDR1 is SGHTA and CDR2 is FQGNSA. CDR3 residues: CASSLEGTTHNEQFF. CDR3 nucleotide sequence: TGTGCCAGCAGCTTAGAGGGGACTACCCACAATGAGCAGTTCTTC.

The J gene is TRBJ2-1, the V gene TRBV6-2 or TRBV6-3; D is perhaps TRBD2 (6 bases). Trimming removed 2 bases from V and 2 bases from J, with 10 bases in between. The CDR3 has 15 amino acids. The germline V gene has CDR1 MNHEY and CDR2 SVGEGT. As DNA, the CDR3 is TGTGCCAGCAGTTACCGGGACTCTACCTACAATGAGCAGTTCTTC. It codes for CASSYRDSTYNEQFF.

The rearrangement joins TRBV14 to TRBJ2-7, with 8 bases lining up with TRBD2. Germline V lookup: CDR1 SGHDN, CDR2 FVKESK. The CDR3 totals 18 residues. After removal of 1 base from V and 1 base from J, the junction contained 12 bases not matched to a gene. Here the CDR3 reads CASSQGPEGRLASYEQYF. CDR3 nucleotides: TGTGCCAGCAGCCAAGGGCCTGAGGGCCGACTAGCGTCCTACGAGCAGTACTTC.

The gene calls are TRBV6-2 or TRBV6-3 and TRBJ1-5, with a tentative D call TRBD1 (5 bases). The length of the CDR3 is 17 residues. Between the trimmed V and J ends, which lost 2 bases and 4 bases, there was a span of 18 bases. Germline loops: CDR1 MNHEY, CDR2 SVGEGT. The CDR3 DNA reads TGTGCCAGCAGTTACCCGACCGGGGCAGTCTCTAATCAGCCCCAGCATTTT. Translated, it gives CASSYPTGAVSNQPQHF.

This clonotype was counted many times. V and J are TRBV27 and TRBJ2-1; D unclear. The V gene's germline CDR1 is MNHEY and CDR2 SMNVEV (reference sequence). V was shortened by 8 bases and J by 7 bases, with 24 bases between the two germline ends. The CDR3 length is 16 residues. The CDR3, as DNA: TGTGCCAGCTCTAATTCCAAAGGTATTGTACTTAATGAGCAGTTCTTC. Amino acid sequence: CASSNSKGIVLNEQFF.

The chain has TRBV10-3 and TRBJ1-2; 7 bases are a match to TRBD1. The trim removed 7 bases at V and 4 bases at J, leaving 6 bases unmatched. The CDR3 loop spans 13 amino acids. From germline, CDR1 is ENHRY and CDR2 SYGVKD. The CDR3 sequence is CAIKGAGGYGYTF. The CDR3 DNA follows: TGTGCCATCAAGGGGGCAGGCGGCTATGGCTACACCTTC.

This clonotype was found many times. The chain combines TRBV20-1 with TRBJ2-5; perhaps TRBD2 as D (5 bases). CDR1 is DFQATT, CDR2 SNEGSKA, per germline (reference sequence). The CDR3 is made up of 14 amino acids. V shed 4 bases and J shed 2 bases, with 14 bases lying between them. CDR3 bases: TGCAGTGCTAATTCAGCGGCGTTACAAGAGACCCAGTACTTC. Translated, it gives CSANSAALQETQYF.

This clonotype has at least ten counts. The chain employs TRBV10-2 and TRBJ2-1; TRBD2 might be the D (6 bases). This CDR3 region has 16 residues. V was clipped by 5 bases and J by 4 bases, with 18 bases between them. The germline CDR1 and CDR2 sequences are WSHSY and SAAADI. For the CDR3, the DNA is TGCGCCAGCAGTAGAACTAGCCAGGTGGAATACAATGAGCAGTTCTTC. Protein sequence: CASSRTSQVEYNEQFF.

This clonotype was counted between two and nine times. Possible read error: a much larger clone is one base away. This chain joins TRBV7-2 and TRBJ2-2; D possibly corresponds to TRBD2 (6 bases). Germline V gene data show CDR1 as SGHTA and CDR2 as FQGNSA. The CDR3 totals 15 residues. CDR3 DNA sequence: TGTGCCAGCAGCCGACTTCGGGGCCCGACCGGGGGGCTGTTTTTT. Amino acids: CASSRLRGPTGGLFF.

This clonotype has a count of ten or more. V gene TRBV6-6 combines with J gene TRBJ2-7; 9 bases agree with TRBD1. J lost 0 bases, V lost 2 bases, and 5 bases had no gene match. The germline V gene has CDR1 MNHNY and CDR2 SVGAGI (reference sequence). CDR3 length equals 16 residues. DNA for the CDR3: TGTGCCAGCAGTTACCTGGGACAGGGCCACTCCTACGAGCAGTACTTC. This sequence encodes CASSYLGQGHSYEQYF.

This clonotype was seen a handful of times. The V call is TRBV4-1, the J call TRBJ1-1; D possibly corresponds to TRBD1 (6 bases). The CDR3 is made up of 14 amino acids. Germline assignment: CDR1 MGHRA and CDR2 YSYEKL. Trimming took off 1 base at V and 7 bases at J, with 13 bases between the two ends. The CDR3 DNA sequence: TGCGCCAGCAGCCAAGTAGGAAGAGGGGGTGAAGCTTTCTTT. Translation: CASSQVGRGGEAFF.

This clonotype was recorded at least ten times. V usage is TRBV27 and J usage is TRBJ2-1; a possible D gene is TRBD2 (6 bases). The V and J ends lost 7 bases and 8 bases respectively, with 15 bases between them. Germline lookup yields CDR1 MNHEY and CDR2 SMNVEV (reference sequence). The CDR3 runs 13 residues. The DNA of the CDR3 is TGTGCCAGCATGAGACTAGGTGGTGATGAGCAGTTCTTC. Amino acid sequence: CASMRLGGDEQFF.